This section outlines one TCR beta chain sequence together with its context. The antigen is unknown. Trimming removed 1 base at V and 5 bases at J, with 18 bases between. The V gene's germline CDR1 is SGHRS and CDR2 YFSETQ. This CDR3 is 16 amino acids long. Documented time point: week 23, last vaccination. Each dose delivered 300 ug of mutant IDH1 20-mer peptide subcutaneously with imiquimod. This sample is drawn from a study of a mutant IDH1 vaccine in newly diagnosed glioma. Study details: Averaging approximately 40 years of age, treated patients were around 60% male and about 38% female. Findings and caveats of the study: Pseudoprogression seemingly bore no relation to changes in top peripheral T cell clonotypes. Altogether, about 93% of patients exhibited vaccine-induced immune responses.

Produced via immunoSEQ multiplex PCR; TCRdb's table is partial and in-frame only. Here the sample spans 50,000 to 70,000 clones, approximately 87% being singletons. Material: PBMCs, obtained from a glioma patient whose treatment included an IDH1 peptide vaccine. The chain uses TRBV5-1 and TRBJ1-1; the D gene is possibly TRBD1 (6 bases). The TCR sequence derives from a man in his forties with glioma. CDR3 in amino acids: CASSLTASGVRTEAFF. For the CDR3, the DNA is TGCGCCAGCAGCTTGACGGCTTCAGGGGTCCGGACTGAAGCTTTCTTT.